This T cell receptor beta chain was sequenced in a study of shared clonotypes between healthy human individuals. V dropped 5 bases and J dropped 8; count of bases not matched to a gene: 0. The germline V gene has CDR1 MNHEY and CDR2 SVGAGI. This CDR3 region has 13 residues. Several immunoSEQ plates held equal portions of the genomic DNA taken from each subset. The data were produced by immunoSEQ multiplex PCR, yet TCRdb's version contains in-frame clones alone and is incomplete. The table lists about 2 million clones, about 95% of them singletons. Terminally differentiated effector memory CD45RA+ cells were left out of the naive CD8 fraction, which was CD45RO-negative and positively selected for CCR7.

This chain links TRBV6-5 with TRBJ1-6, with 10 nucleotides matching TRBD1. Sequences were obtained from naive CD8+ T cells sorted from blood. This receptor was obtained from a man between 18 and 35 years old in good health. DNA of the CDR3: TGTGCCAGCAGTGGGACAGGGGATTCACCCCTCCACTTT. This encodes CASSGTGDSPLHF.